The 28 T cell receptor beta chains below were found in one sample sequenced in a study of spatial heterogeneity in lung cancer (dated by TCRdb to between 2018 and 2020). Preparation of the library involved 5' RACE. Sequenced using a NextSeq 500. TCRdb redid the processing of the public reads, applying fastp at Q25 and MiXCR, and retained in-frame beta chains. Merged by CDR3 protein, the rows form single entries marked with the most common genes and DNA. This sample gives some 70,000 distinct CDR3 sequences in total; 13% of them show up just once. Clones ranked in the top ten supply roughly 6.7% of the sample. The sample's time point label is to be understood as: sample taken at primary tumor resection. TCR sequencing used whole RNA extracted from tumor and nontumor lung tissue, or from cryopreserved PBMC samples, without cell sorting. The input for sequencing was PBMCs, taken at surgery. The receptors derive from a male donor with early-stage non-small cell lung cancer.

This clonotype was seen only a few times. CDR3 in amino acids: CSAPGADTEAFF. CDR3 DNA: TGCAGCGCCCCCGGAGCCGACACTGAAGCTTTCTTT. The chain joins TRBV29-1 to TRBJ1-1; D is unclear. The CDR3 is 12 residues long. Germline CDR1 SQVTM, CDR2 ANQGSEA. V shed 7 bases and J shed 3 bases, with 12 bases lying between them.

The rearrangement joins TRBV7-7 to TRBJ2-1; D possibly corresponds to TRBD2 (6 bases). The CDR3 totals 12 residues. CDR1 is SSHAT, CDR2 FNYEAQ, per germline (reference sequence). This chain's CDR3 is CASGSSGNEQFF. The CDR3 nucleotides are TGTGCTAGCGGTTCGAGTGGGAATGAGCAGTTCTTC.

V is TRBV7-9 and J is TRBJ1-6; D is unresolved. This CDR3 has 11 amino acids. From germline, CDR1 is SEHNR and CDR2 FQNEAQ (reference sequence). Trimming took off 1 base at V and 12 bases at J, with 4 bases between the two ends. CDR3 in amino acids: CASSLEGPLHF. The CDR3 DNA reads TGTGCCAGCAGCTTAGAGGGACCCCTCCACTTT.

This clonotype was recorded at least ten times. CDR3 amino acids: CASSPLDVYPQETQYF. DNA of the CDR3: TGTGCCAGCAGTCCCCTCGATGTCTATCCTCAAGAGACCCAGTACTTC. The chain combines TRBV6-5 with TRBJ2-5; no clear D gene. Germline CDR1 is MNHEY and CDR2 is SVGAGI. CDR3 length equals 16 residues. Trimming removed 5 bases from V and 2 bases from J, with 18 bases in between.

The V gene is TRBV19, the J gene TRBJ2-1; unclear D gene. This CDR3 comprises 15 residues. Germline CDR1 LNHDA, CDR2 SQIVND (reference sequence). With 5 bases removed from V and 2 bases from J, the gap between germline ends came to 13 bases. The DNA of the CDR3 is TGTGCCAGTAGTCCTCGGTCTTTAACCTACAATGAGCAGTTCTTC. Encoded protein: CASSPRSLTYNEQFF.

V usage is TRBV12-5 and J usage is TRBJ1-1; no clear D. The CDR3 has 14 residues. The V gene lost 4 bases and the J gene lost 5 bases, with 14 bases spanning the gap. Germline loops: CDR1 LGHNT, CDR2 FRNRAP. CDR3 loop: CASGSQPAKTEAFF. In DNA, the CDR3 is TGTGCTAGTGGTTCCCAGCCCGCGAAAACTGAAGCTTTCTTT.

This clonotype occurred many times. The rearrangement uses TRBV10-3 and TRBJ1-3; the match to TRBD1 covers 7 bases. Germline trimming cut 6 bases from V and 0 bases from J; bases unmatched to any gene: 5. CDR1 is ENHRY and CDR2 is SYGVKD in the germline V gene. CDR3 length: 15 amino acids. The CDR3 spells CAISRGQASGNTIYF. The DNA of the CDR3 is TGTGCCATCAGCCGCGGACAGGCCTCTGGAAACACCATATATTTT.

This clonotype was detected many times. The chain employs TRBV7-3 and TRBJ2-4, with 7 positions matching TRBD1. The germline CDR1 and CDR2 sequences are SGHTA and FQGTGA. The V and J ends lost 5 bases and 6 bases, in that order; junction bases with no gene match: 7. The CDR3 has 14 amino acids. CDR3 region: CASSTSTGRNIQYF. The CDR3 DNA sequence: TGTGCCAGCAGCACCTCGACAGGGAGAAACATTCAGTACTTC.

The chain carries TRBV27 and TRBJ1-1; D is unclear. Per germline, CDR1 MNHEY and CDR2 SMNVEV (reference sequence). V was pared by 8 bases and J by 7 bases, with 5 bases between. This CDR3 comprises 9 residues. The CDR3 region has the DNA TGTGCCAGCTATCTTGAAGCTTTCTTT. This translates into CASYLEAFF.

This clonotype was counted a few times. The rearrangement links TRBV20-1 to TRBJ2-7, with 9 bases that match TRBD1. Germline lookup yields CDR1 DFQATT and CDR2 SNEGSKA (reference sequence). This CDR3 contains 15 residues. The V and J ends lost 6 bases and 4 bases, in that order; junction bases with no gene match: 13. CDR3 in amino acids: CSALGQGIAPYEQYF. The CDR3 DNA is TGCAGTGCACTGGGACAGGGAATAGCCCCATACGAGCAGTACTTC.

This clonotype was recorded a few times. As DNA, the CDR3 is TGTGCCTGGAGTGCAGGGGATAATCAGCCCCAGCATTTT. This encodes CAWSAGDNQPQHF. The chain links TRBV30 to TRBJ1-5, with D tentatively TRBD1 (6 bases). The V end lost 1 base, the J end lost 4 bases, and 8 bases lay between the germline ends. The CDR3 covers 13 residues. The germline V gene has CDR1 GTSNPN and CDR2 SVGIG (reference sequence).

This clonotype was counted a few times. This rearrangement joins TRBV20-1 to TRBJ1-6; a possible D gene is TRBD1 (5 bases). Trimming stripped 3 bases from V and 7 bases from J, with 10 bases between. Germline assignment: CDR1 DFQATT and CDR2 SNEGSKA (reference sequence). The CDR3 sequence is 13 residues long. CDR3 sequence reads: CSASRGGNSPLHF. The DNA for the CDR3 is TGCAGTGCTAGCCGCGGGGGAAATTCACCCCTCCACTTT.

This clonotype occurred many times. The rearrangement joins TRBV29-1 to TRBJ2-1; no firm D call. V dropped 5 bases and J dropped 12 bases, with 14 bases sitting between them. Germline V gene sequence: CDR1 SQVTM, CDR2 ANQGSEA. This CDR3 region has 11 residues. CDR3 DNA: TGCAGCGTTCTAGACCAGCCCTGGCAGTTCTTC. It specifies CSVLDQPWQFF.

This clonotype was counted between two and nine times. The V and J genes are TRBV18 and TRBJ1-4; D is possibly TRBD1 (6 bases). This CDR3 comprises 15 residues. Germline CDR1 KGHSH, CDR2 LQKENI. The V and J ends lost 2 bases and 5 bases respectively, with 12 bases between them. The CDR3 DNA follows: TGTGCCAGCTCACCAACCGGGACAAAGAATGAAAAACTGTTTTTT. This codes for CASSPTGTKNEKLFF.

This sequence joins TRBV3-1 and TRBJ1-2; D not certain. Germline CDR1 and CDR2: LGHDT and YNNKEL (reference sequence). V lost 2 bases and J lost 0, with 7 bases in between. The CDR3 loop spans 14 amino acids. The CDR3 DNA follows: TGTGCCAGCAGCCAAAGGCAGTCTAACTATGGCTACACCTTC. The encoded protein is CASSQRQSNYGYTF.

The rearrangement uses TRBV2 and TRBJ1-1, with D uncertain. V lost 1 base, J lost 0 bases, and 6 bases lay in between. The CDR3 covers 14 residues. Germline CDR1 is SNHLY and CDR2 is FYNNEI. The CDR3 DNA reads TGTGCCAGCAGTGAAGAGGCGGTGAACACTGAAGCTTTCTTT. Protein: CASSEEAVNTEAFF.

Concerning this clonotype itself: The junction does not match germline at one end; this may be a read error. This chain links TRBV10-1 with TRBJ2-3; D remains unclear. The germline V gene has CDR1 WNHNN and CDR2 SYGVQD (reference sequence). The length of the CDR3 is 14 residues. Written as DNA, the CDR3 is TGCGCCAGCAATGAGGATCCCAGCACAGATACGCAGTATTTT. Translating gives CASNEDPSTDTQYF.

This clonotype appeared many times. This chain uses TRBV19 with TRBJ1-5; D perhaps matches TRBD1 (5 bases). CDR3 length: 16 residues. Deletions cut 3 bases from V and 9 bases from J, with 21 bases between. The germline gives CDR1 LNHDA, CDR2 SQIVND (reference sequence). CDR3 in amino acids: CASSIPGGGAWGPQHF. Here the CDR3 DNA reads TGTGCCAGTAGTATCCCCGGGGGAGGCGCCTGGGGGCCCCAGCATTTT.

This clonotype has at least ten counts. This rearrangement joins TRBV7-9 to TRBJ1-1, with 7 bases aligning to TRBD1. The germline V gene has CDR1 SEHNR and CDR2 FQNEAQ (reference sequence). The V gene end was trimmed by 1 base and the J gene end by 6 bases; junction bases not matched to a gene: 8. The CDR3 sequence is 15 residues long. CDR3 nucleotides: TGTGCCAGCAGCTTAGGCGGGACAGCCGGGCCTGAAGCTTTCTTT. Translation gives CASSLGGTAGPEAFF.

The chain couples TRBV7-2 to TRBJ2-1; D is unclear. CDR1 SGHTA and CDR2 FQGNSA come from the germline V gene. Trimming removed 4 bases from V and 4 bases from J, with 8 bases in between. This CDR3 contains 13 residues. CDR3 bases: TGTGCCAGCAGCTCAGACACGTACAATGAGCAGTTCTTC. Translation: CASSSDTYNEQFF.

The V call is TRBV7-9, the J call TRBJ1-1; TRBD1 might be the D (6 bases). CDR3 size: 14 residues. V was cut by 5 bases and J by 0 bases, with 10 bases left in between. CDR1 and CDR2 from the germline V gene are SEHNR and FQNEAQ (reference sequence). The CDR3 region has the DNA TGTGCCAGCAGCCGGGACATCTTGAACACTGAAGCTTTCTTT. Its protein product is CASSRDILNTEAFF.

This clonotype was counted a single time. The V and J genes are TRBV18 and TRBJ2-7; D call uncertain. Germline CDR1 and CDR2: KGHSH and LQKENI. The CDR3 is 14 residues long. The V end lost 5 bases, the J end lost 0 bases, and 11 bases lay between the germline ends. The CDR3: CASSNGRVSYEQYF. The CDR3 region has the DNA TGTGCCAGCTCAAACGGAAGGGTCTCCTACGAGCAGTACTTC.

Only a few counts were recorded for this clonotype. The rearrangement joins TRBV2 to TRBJ1-1, with 9 bases matching TRBD1. Germline loops: CDR1 SNHLY, CDR2 FYNNEI. This CDR3 comprises 14 residues. V lost 5 bases and J lost 1; bases outside the gene matches: 2. The DNA for the CDR3 is TGTGCCAGCAGTCGGACAGGGGAGAACACTGAAGCTTTCTTT. Its protein product is CASSRTGENTEAFF.

This clonotype was seen many times. This chain uses TRBV27 with TRBJ1-2, with D hard to call. This CDR3 region has 15 residues. With 6 bases removed from V and 7 bases from J, the gap between germline ends came to 21 bases. Germline lookup yields CDR1 MNHEY and CDR2 SMNVEV (reference sequence). This chain's CDR3 is CASSPEVRWVAGYTF. CDR3 DNA: TGTGCCAGCAGCCCTGAGGTTAGGTGGGTTGCTGGCTACACCTTC.

This clonotype was recorded a few times. This chain connects TRBV7-9 to TRBJ1-1, with D possibly matching TRBD1 (5 bases). This CDR3 comprises 15 residues. Germline values: CDR1 SEHNR, CDR2 FQNEAQ (reference sequence). Trimming pared 5 bases from V and 2 bases from J, leaving 15 bases between. CDR3 residues: CASSLLRQLNTEAFF. In DNA, the CDR3 is TGTGCCAGCAGCCTCCTACGACAGCTCAACACTGAAGCTTTCTTT.

Here the CDR3 reads CASHGRYNEQFF. In DNA form, the CDR3 reads TGTGCCAGCCACGGACGGTACAATGAGCAGTTCTTC. The chain couples TRBV19 to TRBJ2-1; D ambiguous. V lost 9 bases and J 4 bases, leaving 10 bases between the germline ends. The CDR3 loop spans 12 amino acids. Germline V gene data show CDR1 as LNHDA and CDR2 as SQIVND (reference sequence).

This clonotype was picked up many times. This chain links TRBV20-1 with TRBJ2-5; D is perhaps TRBD2 (6 bases). Germline V CDR1 and CDR2: DFQATT, SNEGSKA (reference sequence). Trimming took off 6 bases at V and 5 bases at J, with 16 bases between the two ends. The CDR3 is 13 residues long. The CDR3 sequence is CSAPDGSGETQYF. The CDR3 nucleotides are TGCAGTGCCCCCGATGGGAGCGGGGAGACCCAGTACTTC.

This clonotype has more than one count but fewer than ten. The chain has TRBV2 and TRBJ1-1, with D unclear. V was cut by 5 bases and J by 1 base, with 11 bases left in between. CDR3 length equals 14 residues. Germline loops: CDR1 SNHLY, CDR2 FYNNEI. The CDR3 protein is CASSSLRQNTEAFF. The CDR3 nucleotides are TGTGCCAGCAGTTCTTTAAGACAGAACACTGAAGCTTTCTTT.